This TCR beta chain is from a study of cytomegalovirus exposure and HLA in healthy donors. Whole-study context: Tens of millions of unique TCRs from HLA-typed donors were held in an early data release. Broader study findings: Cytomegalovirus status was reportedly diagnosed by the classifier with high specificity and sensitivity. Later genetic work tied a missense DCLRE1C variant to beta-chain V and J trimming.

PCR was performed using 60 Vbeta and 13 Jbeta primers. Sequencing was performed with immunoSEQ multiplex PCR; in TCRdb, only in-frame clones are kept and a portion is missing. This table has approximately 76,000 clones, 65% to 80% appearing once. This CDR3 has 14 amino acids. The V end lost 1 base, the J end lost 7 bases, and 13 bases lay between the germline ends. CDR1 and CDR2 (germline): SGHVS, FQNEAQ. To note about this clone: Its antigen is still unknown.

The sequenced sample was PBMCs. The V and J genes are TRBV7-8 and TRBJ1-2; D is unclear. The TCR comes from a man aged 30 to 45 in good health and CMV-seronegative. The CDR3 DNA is TGTGCCAGCAGCTTAGAGGTCCGGCGGGGTGGCTACACCTTC. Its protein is CASSLEVRRGGYTF.